The 21 T cell receptor beta chains below all came from one sample that was sequenced in a study of blood T cell repertoires in COVID-19. Sequencing was performed with immunoSEQ multiplex PCR; in TCRdb, only in-frame clones are kept and a portion is missing. The sample holds fewer than 250,000 clones, around 84% seen once. The specimen was peripheral blood. These receptors all come from a woman aged 80 or over with COVID-19, enrolled during active disease.

The chain uses TRBV6-6 and TRBJ2-2; 7 positions match TRBD1. Germline loops: CDR1 MNHNY, CDR2 SVGAGI (reference sequence). The CDR3 is 14 amino acids. V shed 5 bases and J 4 bases; nucleotides not matched to a gene: 4. The CDR3 loop is CASSPRQGTGELFF. As DNA, the CDR3 is TGTGCCAGCAGTCCGAGACAGGGCACCGGGGAGCTGTTTTTT.

In this sample, this clone turned up a few times. The rearrangement links TRBV4-2 to TRBJ2-2; no definite D call. The CDR3 totals 13 residues. CDR1 is LGHNA, CDR2 YNFKEQ, per germline. Deletions cut 0 bases from V and 7 bases from J, with 6 bases between. CDR3 nucleotide sequence: TGTGCCAGCAGCCAAGATTTCAGCGGGGAGCTGTTTTTT. Its translation: CASSQDFSGELFF.

The rearrangement uses TRBV28 and TRBJ1-1; the match to TRBD1 covers 8 bases. V trimming: 5 bases; J trimming: 0 bases; junction bases outside the gene matches: 8. The CDR3 sequence is 16 residues long. CDR1 is MDHEN, CDR2 SYDVKM, per germline. CDR3 nucleotide sequence: TGTGCCAGCAGTACTCGGACAGGGCCGCTGAACACTGAAGCTTTCTTT. It is translated as CASSTRTGPLNTEAFF.

V and J are TRBV24-1 and TRBJ1-5, with unresolved D. Germline assignment: CDR1 KGHDR and CDR2 SFDVKD. Trimming stripped 2 bases from V and 5 bases from J, with 6 bases between. The CDR3 extends over 13 amino acids. The CDR3 loop reads CATSDYSDQPQHF. CDR3 DNA: TGTGCCACCAGTGATTACTCGGATCAGCCCCAGCATTTT.

The chain carries TRBV7-2 and TRBJ2-1; 12 bases fit TRBD2. Looked up from germline, CDR1 is SGHTA and CDR2 is FQGNSA. CDR3 size: 19 residues. The V and J ends lost 3 bases and 0 bases, in that order; junction bases with no gene match: 9. For the CDR3, the DNA is TGTGCCAGCAGCTTTAATCCTAGCGGGGGGGCCAGCTCCTACAATGAGCAGTTCTTC. This gives the protein CASSFNPSGGASSYNEQFF.

The CDR3 bases are TGTGCCAGCAGTTCCCCCACAGGACCAACTAATGAAAAACTGTTTTTT. It translates to CASSSPTGPTNEKLFF. This rearrangement joins TRBV28 to TRBJ1-4, with TRBD1 as a possible D gene (5 bases). Deletions cut 4 bases from V and 0 bases from J, with 12 bases between. There are 16 residues in the CDR3. Germline-derived CDR1 and CDR2 are MDHEN and SYDVKM.

The chain couples TRBV19 to TRBJ2-1; 7 bases agree with TRBD2. V was clipped by 5 bases and J by 4 bases; unmatched bases: 5. The CDR3 consists of 14 residues. Germline CDR1 is LNHDA and CDR2 is SQIVND (reference sequence). CDR3 loop: CASSQAGTYNEQFF. The DNA of the CDR3 is TGTGCCAGTAGTCAAGCGGGGACTTACAATGAGCAGTTCTTC.

Only a few counts were recorded for this clone. The chain has TRBV27 and TRBJ2-1, with TRBD2 identical over 7 bases. Per the germline V gene, CDR1 is MNHEY and CDR2 is SMNVEV (reference sequence). Trimming took 5 bases from V and 4 from J; bases not matched to a gene: 8. The CDR3 sequence is 15 residues long. The CDR3 loop is CASSAAGNLYNEQFF. CDR3 DNA sequence: TGTGCCAGCAGTGCAGCGGGGAACCTATACAATGAGCAGTTCTTC.

The chain joins TRBV6-5 to TRBJ1-1; no clear D gene. This CDR3 is built from 14 residues. V was clipped by 6 bases and J by 0 bases, with 11 bases between them. Germline V lookup: CDR1 MNHEY, CDR2 SVGAGI. CDR3 nucleotide sequence: TGTGCCAGCAGGGTAGCGGGTATGAACACTGAAGCTTTCTTT. This translates into CASRVAGMNTEAFF.

This chain uses TRBV18 with TRBJ1-5; 9 bases map to TRBD1. This CDR3 contains 19 residues. J gave up 1 base and V 5 bases, and 15 bases lay outside the gene matches. Germline V lookup: CDR1 KGHSH, CDR2 LQKENI. CDR3 region: CASSDKKGQGIWSNQPQHF. The CDR3 region has the DNA TGTGCCAGCTCAGACAAGAAGGGACAGGGAATTTGGAGCAATCAGCCCCAGCATTTT.

The chain has TRBV15 and TRBJ1-4; TRBD1 agrees at 7 bases. The germline CDR1 and CDR2 sequences are LNHNV and YYDKDF (reference sequence). V was pared by 0 bases and J by 7 bases, with 11 bases of the junction left unmatched. The CDR3 has 17 amino acids. CDR3 protein: CATSRDGRVGGGEKLFF. The DNA of the CDR3 is TGTGCCACCAGCAGAGATGGAAGGGTAGGGGGCGGTGAAAAACTGTTTTTT. The full variable domain, in which reference TRBV15 and TRBJ1-4 provide the parts outside the CDR3, is DAMVIQNPRYQVTQFGKPVTLSCSQTLNHNVMYWYQQKSSQAPKLLFHYYDKDFNNEADTPDNFQSRRPNTSFCFLDIRSPGLGDTAMYLCATSRDGRVGGGEKLFFGSGTQLSVL.

The chain uses TRBV28 and TRBJ2-1, with TRBD1 identical over 7 bases. V was clipped by 6 bases and J by 3 bases; unmatched bases: 11. Germline CDR1 is MDHEN and CDR2 is SYDVKM. The length of the CDR3 is 16 residues. In DNA form, the CDR3 reads TGTGCCAGCAGCTCTCCGGTGACAGGGAACTACAATGAGCAGTTCTTC. Its translation: CASSSPVTGNYNEQFF.

The chain joins TRBV24-1 to TRBJ2-5; 10 bases agree with TRBD1. The CDR3 sequence is 16 residues long. Germline CDR1 and CDR2: KGHDR and SFDVKD. V was pared by 4 bases and J by 4 bases, with 8 bases of the junction left unmatched. The CDR3 coding sequence is TGTGCCACCAGTGACCCGGGACAGGGGCGGGGAGAGACCCAGTACTTC. The encoded protein is CATSDPGQGRGETQYF.

This clone was seen more than once but under ten times. The CDR3 spells CASSPQNRGRLLTEAFF. The CDR3 region has the DNA TGTGCCAGCTCACCCCAAAACAGGGGGCGGCTTTTAACTGAAGCTTTCTTT. V is TRBV18 and J is TRBJ1-1; 9 nucleotides align to TRBD1. This CDR3 region has 17 residues. The V gene end was trimmed by 3 bases and the J gene end by 5 bases; junction bases not matched to a gene: 13. Germline-derived CDR1 and CDR2 are KGHSH and LQKENI.

This chain uses TRBV6-6 with TRBJ2-5; 7 bases line up with TRBD2. This CDR3 comprises 14 residues. With V trimmed by 7 bases and J by 2 bases, 7 bases remained unmatched. Germline V gene sequence: CDR1 MNHNY, CDR2 SVGAGI (reference sequence). The CDR3 region has the DNA TGTGCCAGCACCCCCACGCGGGGGCAAGAGACCCAGTACTTC. It encodes CASTPTRGQETQYF.

This chain connects TRBV14 to TRBJ1-1, with 7 bases aligning to TRBD1. The CDR3 has 15 residues. Per the germline V gene, CDR1 is SGHDN and CDR2 is FVKESK. Losses at the gene ends were 0 bases for V and 2 bases for J; bases not matched to a gene: 3. The CDR3 spells CASSQDRDSNTEAFF. For the CDR3, the DNA is TGTGCCAGCAGCCAAGATCGGGACAGTAACACTGAAGCTTTCTTT. The variable domain in full, completed from reference TRBV14 and TRBJ1-1, reads EAGVTQFPSHSVIEKGQTVTLRCDPISGHDNLYWYRRVMGKEIKFLLHFVKESKQDESGMPNNRFLAERTGGTYSTLKVQPAELEDSGVYFCASSQDRDSNTEAFFGQGTRLTVV.

The genes are TRBV9 and TRBJ2-2, with 9 bases fitting TRBD1. The germline CDR1 and CDR2 sequences are SGDLS and YYNGEE. CDR3 length: 14 residues. V lost 6 bases to trimming and J lost 5 bases; unmatched junction nucleotides: 5. CDR3 nucleotide sequence: TGTGCCAGCACGTGGGGACAGGGTACCGGGGAGCTGTTTTTT. Amino acid sequence: CASTWGQGTGELFF.

This clone was detected only once. The rearrangement uses TRBV2 and TRBJ2-2; TRBD2 matches 8 bases. The CDR3 totals 15 residues. Unmatched junction bases numbered 5, after V lost 4 bases and J lost 4 bases. Germline CDR1 is SNHLY and CDR2 is FYNNEI. The CDR3 DNA is TGTGCCAGCAGTGGTGCTGCGGGGGGCACCGGGGAGCTGTTTTTT. Amino acid sequence: CASSGAAGGTGELFF.

V and J are TRBV3-1 (or the pseudogene TRBV3-2) and TRBJ2-5, with TRBD2 matching over 8 bases. Germline V gene lookup returns CDR1 LGHDT and CDR2 YNNKEL (reference sequence). This CDR3 spans 14 amino acids. V gave up 1 base and J gave up 5 bases; unmatched junction bases: 3. The CDR3 is CASSQVGGAETQYF. CDR3 coding DNA: TGTGCCAGCAGCCAAGTCGGGGGGGCCGAGACCCAGTACTTC.

The J gene is TRBJ1-1, the V gene TRBV29-1; D perhaps matches TRBD1 (6 bases). The CDR3 runs 10 residues. V was clipped by 6 bases and J by 11 bases, with 13 bases between them. Germline V gene lookup returns CDR1 SQVTM and CDR2 ANQGSEA. The CDR3 loop is CSVTPTGAFF. As DNA, the CDR3 is TGCAGCGTGACCCCAACAGGGGCTTTCTTT.

The chain uses TRBV6-5 and TRBJ1-2; TRBD1 matches at 8 bases. After removal of 2 bases from V and 9 bases from J, the junction contained 5 bases not matched to a gene. The CDR3 is 13 residues long. CDR1 and CDR2 (germline): MNHEY, SVGAGI. CDR3 sequence reads: CASSYAGGESYTF. DNA for the CDR3: TGTGCCAGCAGTTACGCAGGGGGCGAGAGCTACACCTTC.